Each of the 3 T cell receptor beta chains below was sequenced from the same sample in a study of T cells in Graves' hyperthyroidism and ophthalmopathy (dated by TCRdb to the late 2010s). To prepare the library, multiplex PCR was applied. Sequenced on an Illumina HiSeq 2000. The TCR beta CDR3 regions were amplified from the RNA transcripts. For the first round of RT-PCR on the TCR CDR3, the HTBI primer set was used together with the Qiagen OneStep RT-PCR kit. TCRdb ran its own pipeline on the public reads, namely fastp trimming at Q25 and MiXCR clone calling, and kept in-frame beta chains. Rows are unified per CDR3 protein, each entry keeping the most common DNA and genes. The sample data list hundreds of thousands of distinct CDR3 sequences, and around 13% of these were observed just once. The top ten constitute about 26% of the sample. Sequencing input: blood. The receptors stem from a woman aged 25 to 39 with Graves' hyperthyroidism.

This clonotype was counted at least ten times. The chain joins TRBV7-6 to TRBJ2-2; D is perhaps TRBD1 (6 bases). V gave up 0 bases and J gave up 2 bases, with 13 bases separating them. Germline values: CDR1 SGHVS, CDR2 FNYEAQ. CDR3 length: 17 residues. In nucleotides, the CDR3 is TGTGCCAGCAGCTTAGCCTGGGGGCGGATAAACACCGGGGAGCTGTTTTTT. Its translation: CASSLAWGRINTGELFF.

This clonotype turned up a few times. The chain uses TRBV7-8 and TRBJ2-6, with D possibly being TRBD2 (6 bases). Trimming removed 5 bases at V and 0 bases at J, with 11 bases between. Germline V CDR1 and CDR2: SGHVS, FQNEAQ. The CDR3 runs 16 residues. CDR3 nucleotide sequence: TGTGCCAGCAGCCCGGGACTGTTCTCTGGGGCCAACGTCCTGACTTTC. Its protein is CASSPGLFSGANVLTF.

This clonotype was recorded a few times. CDR3 DNA: TGCGCCAGCAGTGAGTCGGGGACCGCGGGGTACGAGCAGTACTTC. It yields the protein CASSESGTAGYEQYF. The chain recombines TRBV10-2 with TRBJ2-7, with D perhaps TRBD2 (6 bases). The germline V gene encodes CDR1 WSHSY and CDR2 SAAADI. Trimming pared 0 bases from V and 4 bases from J, leaving 13 bases between. The CDR3 has 15 residues.